This T cell receptor beta chain emerged from a study of graft-versus-host responses after intestinal transplantation. On this clone itself: Its antigen is undetermined.

Generated by immunoSEQ multiplex PCR, the TCRdb table keeps only in-frame clones and is missing some. The table has 96,000 or so clones, about 90% seen once. The germline V gene has CDR1 SGHVS and CDR2 FQNEAQ. The CDR3 extends over 16 amino acids. V was clipped by 4 bases and J by 5 bases; unmatched bases: 10. The chain uses TRBV7-8 and TRBJ2-5; 10 bases fit TRBD1. Sequencing was performed on unstimulated CD4+ T cells sorted from spleen or lymph node cells, taken before intestinal transplant. This sequence was found in a human donor who received an intestinal transplant. CDR3 in DNA: TGTGCCAGCAGCTCCCAAAAGACAGGGGGCGACGAGACCCAGTACTTC. Amino acid sequence: CASSSQKTGGDETQYF.